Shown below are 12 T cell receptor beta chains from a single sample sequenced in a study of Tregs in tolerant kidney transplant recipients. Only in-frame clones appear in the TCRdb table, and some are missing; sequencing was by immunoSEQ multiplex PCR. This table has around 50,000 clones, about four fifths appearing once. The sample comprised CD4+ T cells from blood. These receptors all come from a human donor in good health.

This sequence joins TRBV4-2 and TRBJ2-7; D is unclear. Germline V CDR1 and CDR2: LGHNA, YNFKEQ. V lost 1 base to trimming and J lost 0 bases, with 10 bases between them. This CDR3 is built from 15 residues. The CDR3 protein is CASSQVIGASYEQYF. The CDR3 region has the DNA TGTGCCAGCAGCCAAGTTATAGGAGCCTCCTACGAGCAGTACTTC.

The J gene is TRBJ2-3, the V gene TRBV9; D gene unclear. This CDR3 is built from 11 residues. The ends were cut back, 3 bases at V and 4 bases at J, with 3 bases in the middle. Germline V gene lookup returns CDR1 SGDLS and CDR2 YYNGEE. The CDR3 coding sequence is TGTGCCAGCAGCGATTCAGATACGCAGTATTTT. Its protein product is CASSDSDTQYF. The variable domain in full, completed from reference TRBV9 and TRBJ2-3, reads DSGVTQTPKHLITATGQRVTLRCSPRSGDLSVYWYQQSLDQGLQFLIQYYNGEERAKGNILERFSAQQFPDLHSELNLSSLELGDSALYFCASSDSDTQYFGPGTRLTVL.

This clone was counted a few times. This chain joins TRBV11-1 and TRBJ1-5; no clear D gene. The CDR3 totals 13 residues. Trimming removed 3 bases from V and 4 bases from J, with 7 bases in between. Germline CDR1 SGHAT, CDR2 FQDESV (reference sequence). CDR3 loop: CASSFGFNQPQHF. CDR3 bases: TGTGCCAGCAGCTTTGGGTTTAATCAGCCCCAGCATTTT.

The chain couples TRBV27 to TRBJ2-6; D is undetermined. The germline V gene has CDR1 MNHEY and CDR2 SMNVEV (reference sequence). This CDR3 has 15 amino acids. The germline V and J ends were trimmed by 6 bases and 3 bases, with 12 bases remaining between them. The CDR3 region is CASSRTWVGANVLTF. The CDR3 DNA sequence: TGTGCCAGCAGCCGGACCTGGGTTGGGGCCAACGTCCTGACTTTC.

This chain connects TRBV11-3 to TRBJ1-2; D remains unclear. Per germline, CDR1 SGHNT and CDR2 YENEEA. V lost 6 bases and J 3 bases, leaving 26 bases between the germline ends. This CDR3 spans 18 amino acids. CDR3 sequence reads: CASRASQTTEPFDYGYTF. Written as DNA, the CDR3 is TGTGCCAGCAGAGCGTCCCAAACCACAGAGCCCTTCGACTATGGCTACACCTTC.

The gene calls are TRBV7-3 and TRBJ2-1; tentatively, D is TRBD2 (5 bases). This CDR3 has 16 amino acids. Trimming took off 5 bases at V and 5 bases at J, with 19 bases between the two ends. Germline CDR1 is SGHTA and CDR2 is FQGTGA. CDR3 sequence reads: CASSPRLGGDDNEQFF. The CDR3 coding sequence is TGTGCCAGCAGCCCCAGACTCGGAGGAGACGACAATGAGCAGTTCTTC.

The CDR3 nucleotides read TGTGCCAGCAGCTTCGGCGGGAGGGTCTACGAGCAGTACTTC. Translated, it gives CASSFGGRVYEQYF. This chain connects TRBV5-4 to TRBJ2-7, with TRBD2 matching over 9 bases. This CDR3 has 14 amino acids. Germline assignment: CDR1 SGHNT and CDR2 YYREEE (reference sequence). V trimming: 2 bases; J trimming: 3 bases; junction bases outside the gene matches: 3.

The CDR3 reads CASSSRDRASPGIQYF. The CDR3 DNA follows: TGTGCCAGTAGTAGCCGGGACAGGGCTAGCCCAGGCATTCAGTACTTC. This chain uses TRBV19 with TRBJ2-4; 9 bases are shared with TRBD1. Germline V gives CDR1 LNHDA, CDR2 SQIVND (reference sequence). The CDR3 is 16 residues long. The trim removed 4 bases at V and 9 bases at J, leaving 13 bases unmatched.

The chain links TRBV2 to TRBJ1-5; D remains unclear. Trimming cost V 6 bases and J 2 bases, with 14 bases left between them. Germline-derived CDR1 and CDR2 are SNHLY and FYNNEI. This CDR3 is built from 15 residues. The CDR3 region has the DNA TGTGCCAGCAGCGCGGACGGTTTTCGCAATCAGCCCCAGCATTTT. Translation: CASSADGFRNQPQHF.

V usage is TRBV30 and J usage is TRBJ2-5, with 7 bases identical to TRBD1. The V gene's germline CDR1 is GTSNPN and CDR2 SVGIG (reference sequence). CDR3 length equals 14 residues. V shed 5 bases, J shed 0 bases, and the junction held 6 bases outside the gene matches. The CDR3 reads CAWARDRYQETQYF. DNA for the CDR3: TGTGCCTGGGCCCGGGACAGATACCAAGAGACCCAGTACTTC.

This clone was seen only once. The CDR3 spells CASSSNHRGLSYEQYF. Here the CDR3 DNA reads TGTGCCAGCAGTTCAAATCACAGGGGGTTATCCTACGAGCAGTACTTC. This sequence joins TRBV27 and TRBJ2-7; 8 bases are a match to TRBD1. J was trimmed by 1 base and V by 4 bases; bases with no gene match: 9. This CDR3 contains 16 residues. Per germline, CDR1 MNHEY and CDR2 SMNVEV (reference sequence).

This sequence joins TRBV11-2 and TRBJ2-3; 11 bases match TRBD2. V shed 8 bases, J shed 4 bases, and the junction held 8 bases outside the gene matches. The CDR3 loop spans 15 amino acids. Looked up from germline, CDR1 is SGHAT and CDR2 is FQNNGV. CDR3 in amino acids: CASDSGRVVADTQYF. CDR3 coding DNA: TGTGCCAGCGATAGCGGGAGGGTTGTGGCAGATACGCAGTATTTT.